The 23 T cell receptor beta chains below come from one sample, sequenced in a study of T cells in Graves' hyperthyroidism and ophthalmopathy. TCR beta CDR3 regions were amplified from RNA transcripts. HTBI primers were employed in a first-round RT-PCR of the TCR CDR3. TCRdb called the multiplex PCR reads again in MiXCR, with one record for every CDR3 protein. The sample holds under 400,000 distinct CDR3 sequences, 15% to 18% seen once. Specimen: blood. The receptors stem from a young woman with Graves' hyperthyroidism that later progressed to Graves' ophthalmopathy.

This clonotype turned up a few times. The chain uses TRBV19 and TRBJ2-1, with TRBD2 matching 12 bases. The CDR3 length is 15 residues. The germline V gene has CDR1 LNHDA and CDR2 SQIVND (reference sequence). Losses at the gene ends were 3 bases for V and 7 bases for J; bases not matched to a gene: 4. The CDR3 bases are TGTGCCAGTAGTATCCTAGCGGGAGGGCAAAATGAGCAGTTCTTC. Its protein product is CASSILAGGQNEQFF.

For this clonotype: A much larger clone sits a single nucleotide away, making a read error possible. J is TRBJ2-1 and V is TRBV5-1; D remains ambiguous. Germline-derived CDR1 and CDR2 are SGHRS and YFSETQ. The CDR3 is made up of 14 amino acids. CDR3 region: CARSLEQSYNEQFF. The CDR3 DNA is TGCGCCAGAAGCTTGGAACAGTCATACAATGAGCAGTTCTTC.

This clonotype was found many times. The chain combines TRBV11-1 with TRBJ2-1; tentative D call: TRBD2 (6 bases). This CDR3 is built from 15 residues. Between the trimmed V and J ends, which lost 5 bases and 6 bases, there was a span of 17 bases. In germline, CDR1 is SGHAT, CDR2 FQDESV (reference sequence). The CDR3 reads CASSTLGRRGNEQFF. CDR3 nucleotides: TGTGCCAGCAGCACCTTGGGACGGAGGGGCAATGAGCAGTTCTTC.

The chain couples TRBV9 to TRBJ2-7; D unclear. Trimming cost V 4 bases and J 4 bases, with 15 bases left between them. The CDR3 is 14 residues long. CDR1 and CDR2 (germline): SGDLS, YYNGEE. The CDR3 bases are TGTGCCAGCAGCCCGCGGACGGAAACATACGAGCAGTACTTC. Amino acid sequence: CASSPRTETYEQYF.

This chain links TRBV2 with TRBJ2-7; 9 positions match TRBD1. The CDR3 totals 15 residues. Per germline, CDR1 SNHLY and CDR2 FYNNEI. J gave up 7 bases and V 5 bases, and 12 bases lay outside the gene matches. The CDR3 loop reads CASSRDRVLALEQYF. CDR3 bases: TGTGCCAGCAGTCGGGACAGGGTACTAGCATTAGAGCAGTACTTC.

The J gene is TRBJ1-2, the V gene TRBV28; 7 bases are shared with TRBD1. After removal of 3 bases from V and 4 bases from J, the junction contained 8 bases not matched to a gene. The CDR3 is 15 amino acids. CDR1 MDHEN and CDR2 SYDVKM come from the germline V gene. CDR3 nucleotides: TGTGCCAGCAGTTTGTCGCAGGGGGGCCCCTATGGCTACACCTTC. Amino acid sequence: CASSLSQGGPYGYTF.

V is TRBV6-1 and J is TRBJ2-2; 10 bases map to TRBD2. This CDR3 has 15 amino acids. The junction had 1 base not matched to a gene; V was cut back by 2 bases and J by 4 bases. From germline, CDR1 is MNHNS and CDR2 SASEGT. CDR3 region: CASSESSGSTGELFF. Here the CDR3 DNA reads TGTGCCAGCAGTGAATCTAGCGGGAGCACCGGGGAGCTGTTTTTT.

The table lists this clonotype with a few counts. The chain carries TRBV29-1 and TRBJ2-3; the D gene could be TRBD1 or TRBD2 (7 bases each). CDR3 length equals 14 residues. Germline V lookup: CDR1 SQVTM, CDR2 ANQGSEA. Trimming left V 6 bases short and J 2 bases short, with 15 bases between. The CDR3 DNA is TGCAGCGTCGACAGGGAGGGGGTCACAGATACGCAGTATTTT. It specifies CSVDREGVTDTQYF.

The V gene is TRBV14, the J gene TRBJ2-3; D gene uncertain. V dropped 1 base and J dropped 3 bases, with 8 bases sitting between them. Germline CDR1 is SGHDN and CDR2 is FVKESK. This CDR3 is 14 amino acids long. CDR3 sequence (DNA): TGTGCCAGCAGCCAAGGGATACGGACAGATACGCAGTATTTT. Residues: CASSQGIRTDTQYF.

This clonotype was detected ten times or more. V is TRBV2 and J is TRBJ1-5; D gene uncertain. This CDR3 is built from 15 residues. Trimming shortened V by 4 bases and J by 0 bases, and 10 bases separated the two germline ends. Germline CDR1 SNHLY, CDR2 FYNNEI. CDR3 residues: CASSGTTNSNQPQHF. For the CDR3, the DNA is TGTGCCAGCAGTGGGACTACAAATAGCAATCAGCCCCAGCATTTT. The entire variable domain, with the rest obtained from reference TRBV2 and TRBJ1-5, is as follows: EPEVTQTPSHQVTQMGQEVILRCVPISNHLYFYWYRQILGQKVEFLVSFYNNEISEKSEIFDDQFSVERPDGSNFTLKIRSTKLEDSAMYFCASSGTTNSNQPQHFGDGTRLSIL.

The chain is built from TRBV15 and TRBJ2-1; 10 positions match TRBD2. Germline CDR1 is LNHNV and CDR2 is YYDKDF (reference sequence). CDR3 length: 16 amino acids. V lost 3 bases to trimming and J lost 6 bases; unmatched junction nucleotides: 8. CDR3 sequence (DNA): TGTGCCACCAGCAGGATCACGGGACTAGCGATCAATGAGCAGTTCTTC. Protein: CATSRITGLAINEQFF.

In this sample, this clonotype turned up a few times. The chain has TRBV28 and TRBJ2-5; tentative D call: TRBD1 (5 bases). Trimming cost V 7 bases and J 1 base, with 10 bases left between them. The CDR3 length is 13 residues. Germline values: CDR1 MDHEN, CDR2 SYDVKM. DNA for the CDR3: TGTGCCAGCAAGAGGCAGGGCCAAGAGACCCAGTACTTC. Protein sequence: CASKRQGQETQYF.

A remark on this clonotype: A much more abundant neighbour one base away suggests this may be a read error. This chain links TRBV18 with TRBJ2-1; 9 bases are a match to TRBD2. Germline V lookup: CDR1 KGHSH, CDR2 LQKENI. This CDR3 spans 15 amino acids. The CDR3 nucleotides are TGTGCCAGCTCACCAGTAGCGGGAGTGGACAATGCGCAGTTCTTC. Translation gives CASSPVAGVDNAQFF. Together with reference TRBV18 and TRBJ2-1, the CDR3 gives the full variable domain: NAGVMQNPRHLVRRRGQEARLRCSPMKGHSHVYWYRQLPEEGLKFMVYLQKENIIDESGMPKERFSAEFPKEGPSILRIQQVVRGDSAAYFCASSPVAGVDNAQFFGPGTRLTVL.

A few counts support this clonotype. This chain's CDR3 is CSARDEAGSNTGELFF. CDR3 in DNA: TGCAGTGCTAGAGATGAAGCGGGTTCGAACACCGGGGAGCTGTTTTTT. The chain carries TRBV20-1 and TRBJ2-2; possible D gene TRBD2, 6 bases. Trimming took off 0 bases at V and 0 bases at J, with 11 bases between the two ends. The CDR3 covers 16 residues. The germline V gene encodes CDR1 DFQATT and CDR2 SNEGSKA (reference sequence).

This sequence joins TRBV13 and TRBJ2-5; D call uncertain. V was cut by 4 bases and J by 9 bases, with 12 bases left in between. CDR3 length: 12 amino acids. The germline V gene has CDR1 PRHDT and CDR2 FYEKMQ (reference sequence). The CDR3 loop is CASSSLTVAQYF. In DNA form, the CDR3 reads TGTGCCAGCAGCTCTCTGACGGTCGCCCAGTACTTC.

V and J are TRBV20-1 and TRBJ2-3; TRBD2 matches at 9 bases. The CDR3 loop spans 15 amino acids. Germline V CDR1 and CDR2: DFQATT, SNEGSKA (reference sequence). J gave up 2 bases and V 1 base, and 4 bases lay outside the gene matches. DNA for the CDR3: TGCAGTGCTAGAGGGGCTAGCGGGAACACAGATACGCAGTATTTT. This gives the protein CSARGASGNTDTQYF.

This clonotype was counted many times. V gene TRBV6-1 combines with J gene TRBJ1-1; 7 bases fit TRBD1. CDR1 and CDR2 from the germline V gene are MNHNS and SASEGT. The V segment lost 7 bases and the J segment 3 bases; nucleotides outside the gene matches: 5. The CDR3 has 13 residues. CDR3 in DNA: TGTGCCAGCAATCCGACAGGGTACACTGAAGCTTTCTTT. Protein sequence: CASNPTGYTEAFF.

This clonotype was detected many times. The J gene is TRBJ2-1, the V gene TRBV11-2; unclear D gene. Looked up from germline, CDR1 is SGHAT and CDR2 is FQNNGV. There are 15 residues in the CDR3. The V gene lost 5 bases and the J gene lost 2 bases, with 13 bases spanning the gap. Here the CDR3 DNA reads TGTGCCAGCAGCCTACTATTCCCTACCTACAATGAGCAGTTCTTC. Residues: CASSLLFPTYNEQFF. Supplemented by reference TRBV11-2 and TRBJ2-1, the full variable domain reads EAGVAQSPRYKIIEKRQSVAFWCNPISGHATLYWYQQILGQGPKLLIQFQNNGVVDDSQLPKDRFSAERLKGVDSTLKIQPAKLEDSAVYLCASSLLFPTYNEQFFGPGTRLTVL.

Ten or more counts support this clonotype. The chain links TRBV12-3 or TRBV12-4 to TRBJ2-3; 9 nucleotides agree with TRBD1. The CDR3 spans 16 residues. Trimming took 5 bases from V and 3 from J; bases not matched to a gene: 9. The CDR3 DNA is TGTGCCAGCAGTGCCCAAACAGGGGGCTGGACAGATACGCAGTATTTT. It translates to CASSAQTGGWTDTQYF.

This clonotype was seen at least ten times. A much more abundant neighbour one base away suggests this may be a read error. The gene calls are TRBV12-3 or TRBV12-4 and TRBJ2-7; D is unresolved. Trimming removed 3 bases at V and 6 bases at J, with 6 bases between. The CDR3 is 11 residues long. The CDR3 loop reads CASSFMGEQYF. The CDR3 nucleotides are TGTGCCAGCAGTTTCATGGGCGAGCAGTACTTC.

This clonotype was seen many times. V usage is TRBV6-1 and J usage is TRBJ2-2, with D possibly being TRBD1 (6 bases). Germline V lookup: CDR1 MNHNS, CDR2 SASEGT. The V gene lost 6 bases and the J gene lost 6 bases, with 11 bases spanning the gap. The CDR3 spans 13 residues. The CDR3 here is CASSQYRAGELFF. In DNA, the CDR3 is TGTGCCAGCAGCCAGTACAGGGCCGGGGAGCTGTTTTTT.

In its sample, this clonotype was seen many times. The chain uses TRBV28 and TRBJ1-3; 9 nucleotides match TRBD1. This CDR3 region has 14 residues. J was trimmed by 5 bases and V by 6 bases; bases with no gene match: 5. Germline CDR1 is MDHEN and CDR2 is SYDVKM. This chain's CDR3 is CASSPGTGRNTIYF. In nucleotides, the CDR3 is TGTGCCAGCAGCCCCGGGACAGGGAGAAACACCATATATTTT.

The gene calls are TRBV12-3 or TRBV12-4 and TRBJ2-1; a possible D gene is TRBD1 (6 bases). V lost 0 bases, J lost 9 bases, and 12 bases lay in between. The CDR3 runs to 14 residues. The CDR3 loop reads CASSLALQGFEQFF. CDR3 nucleotides: TGTGCCAGCAGTTTAGCTTTACAGGGTTTTGAGCAGTTCTTC.